Below are 2 T cell receptor beta chains sequenced from a single sample in a study of cytomegalovirus exposure and HLA in healthy donors. Primers included in the PCR were 60 Vbeta and 13 Jbeta primers. Assay used: immunoSEQ multiplex PCR; TCRdb lists only in-frame clones, some missing. Of 98,000 or so clones listed, over 9% are singletons. Sequenced material: PBMCs. These receptors were collected from a man aged 40-49 years in good health and CMV-seropositive.

This sequence joins TRBV11-1 and TRBJ2-7, with 10 bases aligning to TRBD2. V was clipped by 5 bases and J by 2 bases; unmatched bases: 6. The CDR3 covers 15 residues. The germline V gene encodes CDR1 SGHAT and CDR2 FQDESV (reference sequence). CDR3 sequence (DNA): TGTGCCAGCAGCGGAGGACTAGCGGAAACCTACGAGCAGTACTTC. This translates into CASSGGLAETYEQYF. Supplemented by reference TRBV11-1 and TRBJ2-7, the full variable domain reads EAEVAQSPRYKITEKSQAVAFWCDPISGHATLYWYRQILGQGPELLVQFQDESVVDDSQLPKDRFSAERLKGVDSTLKIQPAELGDSAMYLCASSGGLAETYEQYFGPGTRLTVT.

A few counts support this clone. CDR3 bases: TGTGCCAGCAGCCAACAGAACACCGGGGAGCTGTTTTTT. Translated, it gives CASSQQNTGELFF. The V and J genes are TRBV6-1 and TRBJ2-2; the D is unclear. CDR1 MNHNS and CDR2 SASEGT come from the germline V gene. This CDR3 is 13 amino acids long. V lost 6 bases and J lost 1, with 6 bases in between.